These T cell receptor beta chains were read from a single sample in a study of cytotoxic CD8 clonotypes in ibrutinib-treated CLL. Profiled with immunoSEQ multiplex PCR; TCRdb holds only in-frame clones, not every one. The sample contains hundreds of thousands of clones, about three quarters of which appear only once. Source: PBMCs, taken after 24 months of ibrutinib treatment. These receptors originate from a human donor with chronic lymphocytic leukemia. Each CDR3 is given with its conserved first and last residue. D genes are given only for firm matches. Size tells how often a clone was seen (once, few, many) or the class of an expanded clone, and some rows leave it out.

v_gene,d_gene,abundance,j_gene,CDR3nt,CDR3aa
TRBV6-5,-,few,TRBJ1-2,TGTGCCAGCAGCTCTCTCGGGGGAGGCTACACCTTC,CASSSLGGGYTF
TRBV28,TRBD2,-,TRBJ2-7,TGTGCCAGCTCAGACCCGACTAGCAACGAGCAGTACTTC,CASSDPTSNEQYF
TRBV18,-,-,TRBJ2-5,TGTGCCAGCTCACCCCCTTCCGAAACGGAGACCCAGTACTTC,CASSPPSETETQYF
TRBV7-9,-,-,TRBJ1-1,TGTGCCAGCAGCTTAGGTGCGGTGAACACTGAAGCTTTCTTT,CASSLGAVNTEAFF
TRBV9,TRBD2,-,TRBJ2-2,TGTGCCAGCAGCGTGGGCGGGAGAGCGAACACCGGGGAGCTGTTTTTT,CASSVGGRANTGELFF
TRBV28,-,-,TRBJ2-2,TGTGCCAGCAGGGCACGCACCGGGGAGCTGTTTTTT,CASRARTGELFF
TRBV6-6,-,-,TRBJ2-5,TGTGCCAGCAGTTACTCTTCTCCGAGTGGTCAGTACTTC,CASSYSSPSGQYF
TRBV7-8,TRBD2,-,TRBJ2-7,TGTGCCAGCAGCCCTTACCCCGCCCTAGCGGAGACGTACGAGCAGTACTTC,CASSPYPALAETYEQYF
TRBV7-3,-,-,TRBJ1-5,TGTGCCAGCAGCTTGCAGGGAGGACAGCCCCAGCATTTT,CASSLQGGQPQHF
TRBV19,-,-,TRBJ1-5,TGTGCCAGTAGTATCAGTGGTCAAGATCAGCCCCAGCATTTT,CASSISGQDQPQHF
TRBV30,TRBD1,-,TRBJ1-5,TGTGCCTGGAGTAAAGGACAGGGAGCGGTAATCGGCAATCAGCCCCAGCATTTT,CAWSKGQGAVIGNQPQHF
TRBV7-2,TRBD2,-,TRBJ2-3,TGTGCCAGCACCTACAGCGGGACCGCCACAGATACGCAGTATTTT,CASTYSGTATDTQYF
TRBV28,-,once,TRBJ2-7,TGTGCCAGCAGTTTAGACCGGGATTACGAGCAGTACTTC,CASSLDRDYEQYF
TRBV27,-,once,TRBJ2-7,TGTGCCAGCAGGACGTCGGGTAAGACTTCCTACGAGCAGTACTTC,CASRTSGKTSYEQYF
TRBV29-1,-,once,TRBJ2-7,TGCAGCGTTGTATACGGACAGAATTACTACGAGCAGTACTTC,CSVVYGQNYYEQYF
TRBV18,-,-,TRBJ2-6,TGTGCCAGCTCCAAAGATGGGACGGGAATGTCTGGGGCCAACGTCCTGACTTTC,CASSKDGTGMSGANVLTF
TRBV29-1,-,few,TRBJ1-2,TGCAGCGTGAGGACCGGCACCCAGGGTGGCTACACCTTC,CSVRTGTQGGYTF
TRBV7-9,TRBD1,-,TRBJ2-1,TGTGCCAGCAGCTTACCGGGACAGGGTGGGAATGAGCAGTTCTTC,CASSLPGQGGNEQFF
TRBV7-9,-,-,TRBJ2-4,TGTGCCAGCAGCTCCGGTGAAGGCATTCAGTACTTC,CASSSGEGIQYF
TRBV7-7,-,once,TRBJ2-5,TGTGCTAGCAGCTCCGAGTCCGGCACAGGCGCCCCAGGACACCAGTACTTC,CASSSESGTGAPGHQYF
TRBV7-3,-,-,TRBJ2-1,TGTGCCAGCAGCCTGGGGCCTAACTACAATGAGCAGTTCTTC,CASSLGPNYNEQFF
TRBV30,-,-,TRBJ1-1,TGTGCCTGGAGTACCATAGAAGACACTGAAGCTTTCTTT,CAWSTIEDTEAFF
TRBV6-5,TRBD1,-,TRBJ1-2,TGTGCCAGCAGTTACTCCGACAGGGGATGGGGCTACACCTTC,CASSYSDRGWGYTF
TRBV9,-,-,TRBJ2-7,TGTGCCAGCAGCCAGGGATACGCATCCTACGAGCAGTACTTC,CASSQGYASYEQYF
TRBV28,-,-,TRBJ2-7,TGTGCCAGCAGTCCCCAGACAAAGGGAATTCTCTACGAGCAGTACTTC,CASSPQTKGILYEQYF
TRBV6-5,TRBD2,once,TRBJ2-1,TGTGCCAGCAGGGGGACTAGCGGGGTCTACAATGAGCAGTTCTTC,CASRGTSGVYNEQFF
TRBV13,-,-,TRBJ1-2,TGTGCCAGCAGCTTAGTGGGACCGCATGGCTACACCTTC,CASSLVGPHGYTF
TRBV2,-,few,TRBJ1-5,TGTGCCAGCAGTGTAGGAGTATATCAGCCCCAGCATTTT,CASSVGVYQPQHF
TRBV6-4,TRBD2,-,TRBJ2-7,TGTGCCAGCAGTGAGGTAGCGGGAGTATCCTACGAGCAGTACTTC,CASSEVAGVSYEQYF
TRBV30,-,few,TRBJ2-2,TGTGCCTGGTACACCGGGGAGCTGTTTTTT,CAWYTGELFF
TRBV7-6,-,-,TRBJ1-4,TGTGCCAGCAGCTTATTTGGGCAACCCGCAACTAATGAAAAACTGTTTTTT,CASSLFGQPATNEKLFF
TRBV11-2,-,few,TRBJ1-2,TGTGCCAGCAGCTTAGATCCAGGGTCCTATGGCTACACCTTC,CASSLDPGSYGYTF
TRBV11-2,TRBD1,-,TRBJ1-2,TGTGCCAGCAGCGGCCCCGGGACAGGGAAAGGCTACACCTTC,CASSGPGTGKGYTF
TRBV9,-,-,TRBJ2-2,TGTGCCAGCAGCGTATTAGCGAGCGGGGAGCTGTTTTTT,CASSVLASGELFF
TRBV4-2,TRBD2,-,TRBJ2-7,TGTGCCAGCAGCCAAGATCGGGGGGACGTAATGCTGGGAGCCTACGAGCAGTACTTC,CASSQDRGDVMLGAYEQYF
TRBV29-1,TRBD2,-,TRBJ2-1,TGCAGCGTTGCCGCCCGGGGCGGGAGGGCGGGGAGCGAGCAGTTCTTC,CSVAARGGRAGSEQFF
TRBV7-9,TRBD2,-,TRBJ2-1,TGTGCCAGCAGCTTAATAGCGGGTGCGGCCAATGAGCAGTTCTTC,CASSLIAGAANEQFF
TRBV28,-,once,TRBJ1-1,TGTGCCAGCAAAGACACCCTGAACACTGAAGCTTTCTTT,CASKDTLNTEAFF
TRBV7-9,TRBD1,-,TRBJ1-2,TGTGCCAGCAGCGTACAGGGGGCTGGTGATGGCTACACCTTC,CASSVQGAGDGYTF
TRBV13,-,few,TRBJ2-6,TGTGCCAGCAGCAGGGGGACCGGGGCCAACGTCCTGACTTTC,CASSRGTGANVLTF
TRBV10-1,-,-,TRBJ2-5,TGCGCCAGCAGTGAGTCGACGGAGACCCAGTACTTC,CASSESTETQYF
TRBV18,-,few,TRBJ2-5,TGTGCCAGCTCGCCCAGCCCTGGACAGCAAGAGACCCAGTACTTC,CASSPSPGQQETQYF
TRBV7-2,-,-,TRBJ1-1,TGTGCCAGCAGCCTTCACATGAACACTGAAGCTTTCTTT,CASSLHMNTEAFF
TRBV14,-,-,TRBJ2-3,TGTGCCAGCAGCCAAGATAGTCAACTAGCAGATACGCAGTATTTT,CASSQDSQLADTQYF
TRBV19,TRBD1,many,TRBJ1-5,TGTGCCAGTAGAGACCCAGGGGGTCGACAGCCCCAGCATTTT,CASRDPGGRQPQHF
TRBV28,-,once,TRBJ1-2,TGTGCCAGCAGTTTAGGTCCCCAGGGAGATGGCTACACCTTC,CASSLGPQGDGYTF
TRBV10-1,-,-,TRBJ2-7,TGCGCCAGGATCATTCAAGCAGCGGGTCGACCTGGGTACGAGCAGTACTTC,CARIIQAAGRPGYEQYF
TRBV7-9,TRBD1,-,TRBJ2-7,TGTGCCAGCAGCCCCCCCCGGGGACAGTACGTATACGAGCAGTACTTC,CASSPPRGQYVYEQYF
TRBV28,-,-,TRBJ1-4,TGTGCCAGCAGTACCGGGGGGATTGAAAAACTGTTTTTT,CASSTGGIEKLFF
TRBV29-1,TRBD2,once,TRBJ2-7,TGCAGCGTTGAAGGGACTAGCGCGCCCTACGAGCAGTACTTC,CSVEGTSAPYEQYF
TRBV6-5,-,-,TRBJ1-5,TGTGCCAGCAGTTCCCTTATTAGCAATCAGCCCCAGCATTTT,CASSSLISNQPQHF
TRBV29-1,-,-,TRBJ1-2,TGCAGCGCGGGAGAATACCTCGCGGGGCGAGGCTACACCTTC,CSAGEYLAGRGYTF
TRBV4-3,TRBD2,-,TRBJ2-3,TGCGCCAGCAGCCAAGATAAACTAGCGAGAGATACGCAGTATTTT,CASSQDKLARDTQYF